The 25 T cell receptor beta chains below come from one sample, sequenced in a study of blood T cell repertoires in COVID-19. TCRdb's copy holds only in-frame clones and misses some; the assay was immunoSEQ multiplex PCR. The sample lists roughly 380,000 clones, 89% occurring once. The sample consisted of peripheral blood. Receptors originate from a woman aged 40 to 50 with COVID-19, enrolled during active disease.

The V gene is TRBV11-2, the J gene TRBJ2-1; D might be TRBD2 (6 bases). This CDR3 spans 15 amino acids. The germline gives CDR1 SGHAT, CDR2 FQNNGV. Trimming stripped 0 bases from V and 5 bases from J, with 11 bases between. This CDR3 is CASSLESGPNNEQFF. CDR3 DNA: TGTGCCAGCAGCTTAGAAAGCGGGCCAAACAATGAGCAGTTCTTC.

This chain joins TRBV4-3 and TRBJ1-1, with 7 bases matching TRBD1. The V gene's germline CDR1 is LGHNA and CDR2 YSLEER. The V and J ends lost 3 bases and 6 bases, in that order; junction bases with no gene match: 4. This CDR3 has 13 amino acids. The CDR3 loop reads CASSQNRGAEAFF. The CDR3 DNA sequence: TGCGCCAGCAGCCAGAACAGGGGTGCTGAAGCTTTCTTT.

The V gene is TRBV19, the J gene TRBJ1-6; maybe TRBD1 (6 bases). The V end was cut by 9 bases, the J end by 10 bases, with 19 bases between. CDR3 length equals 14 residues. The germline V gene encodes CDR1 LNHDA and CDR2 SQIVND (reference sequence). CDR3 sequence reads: CASSGTGSFSPLHF. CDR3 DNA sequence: TGTGCCAGCTCCGGCACAGGGAGTTTCTCACCCCTCCACTTT.

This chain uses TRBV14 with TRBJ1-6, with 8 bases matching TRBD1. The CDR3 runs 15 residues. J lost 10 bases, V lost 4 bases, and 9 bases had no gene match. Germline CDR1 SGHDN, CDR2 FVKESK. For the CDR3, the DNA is TGTGCCAGCAGCCCCCTGGACAGGGAAAGCTCACCCCTCCACTTT. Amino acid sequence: CASSPLDRESSPLHF.

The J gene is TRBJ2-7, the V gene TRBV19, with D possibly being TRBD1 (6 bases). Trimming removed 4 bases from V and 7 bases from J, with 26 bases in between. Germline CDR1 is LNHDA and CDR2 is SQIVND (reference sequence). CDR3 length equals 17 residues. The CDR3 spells CASSRGARDIGFGEQYF. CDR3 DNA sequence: TGTGCCAGTAGTAGGGGCGCCCGGGACATAGGTTTTGGAGAGCAGTACTTC.

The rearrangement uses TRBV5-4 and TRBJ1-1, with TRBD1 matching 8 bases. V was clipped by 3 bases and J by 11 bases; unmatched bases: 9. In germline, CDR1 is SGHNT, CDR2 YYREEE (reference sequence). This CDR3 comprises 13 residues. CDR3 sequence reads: CASSSPGGAGAFF. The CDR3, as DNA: TGTGCCAGCAGCTCACCAGGGGGCGCAGGCGCTTTCTTT.

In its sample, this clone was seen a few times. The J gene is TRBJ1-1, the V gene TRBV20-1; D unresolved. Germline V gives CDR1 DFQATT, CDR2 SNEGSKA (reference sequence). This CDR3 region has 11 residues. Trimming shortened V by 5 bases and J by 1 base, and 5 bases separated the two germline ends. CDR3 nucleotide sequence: TGCAGTGCTTTATCGAACACTGAAGCTTTCTTT. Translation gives CSALSNTEAFF.

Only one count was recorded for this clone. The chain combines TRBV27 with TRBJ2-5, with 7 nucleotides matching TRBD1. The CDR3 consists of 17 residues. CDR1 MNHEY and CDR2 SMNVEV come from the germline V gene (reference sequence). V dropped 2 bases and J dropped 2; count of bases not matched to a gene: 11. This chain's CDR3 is CASSLRAGGDLQETQYF. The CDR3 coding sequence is TGTGCCAGCAGTTTAAGGGCAGGGGGTGATTTACAAGAGACCCAGTACTTC.

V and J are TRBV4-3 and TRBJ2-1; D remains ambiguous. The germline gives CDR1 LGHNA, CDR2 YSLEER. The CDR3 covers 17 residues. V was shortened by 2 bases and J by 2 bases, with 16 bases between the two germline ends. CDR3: CASSQSGQRWAYNEQFF. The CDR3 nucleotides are TGCGCCAGCAGCCAATCCGGTCAGAGGTGGGCCTACAATGAGCAGTTCTTC.

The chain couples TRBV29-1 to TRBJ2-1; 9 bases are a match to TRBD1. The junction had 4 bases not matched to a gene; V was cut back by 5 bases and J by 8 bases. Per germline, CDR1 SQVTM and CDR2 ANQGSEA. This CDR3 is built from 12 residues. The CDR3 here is CSVNRGLDEQFF. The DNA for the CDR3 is TGCAGCGTTAACAGGGGGCTAGATGAGCAGTTCTTC.

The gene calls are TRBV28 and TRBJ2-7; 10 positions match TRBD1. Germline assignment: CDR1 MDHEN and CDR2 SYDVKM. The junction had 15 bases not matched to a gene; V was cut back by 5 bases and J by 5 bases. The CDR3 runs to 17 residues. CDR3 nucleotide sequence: TGTGCCAGCAGTCCACCCCTAACCGGGACAGGGGCTGACGAGCAGTACTTC. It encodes CASSPPLTGTGADEQYF. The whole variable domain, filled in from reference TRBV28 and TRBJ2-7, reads DVKVTQSSRYLVKRTGEKVFLECVQDMDHENMFWYRQDPGLGLRLIYFSYDVKMKEKGDIPEGYSVSREKKERFSLILESASTNQTSMYLCASSPPLTGTGADEQYFGPGTRLTVT.

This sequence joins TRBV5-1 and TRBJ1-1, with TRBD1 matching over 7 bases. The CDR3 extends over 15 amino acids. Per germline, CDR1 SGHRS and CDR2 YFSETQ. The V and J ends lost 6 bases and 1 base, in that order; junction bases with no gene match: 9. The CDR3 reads CASKGRGSPNTEAFF. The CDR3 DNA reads TGCGCCAGCAAGGGCAGGGGGTCCCCGAACACTGAAGCTTTCTTT.

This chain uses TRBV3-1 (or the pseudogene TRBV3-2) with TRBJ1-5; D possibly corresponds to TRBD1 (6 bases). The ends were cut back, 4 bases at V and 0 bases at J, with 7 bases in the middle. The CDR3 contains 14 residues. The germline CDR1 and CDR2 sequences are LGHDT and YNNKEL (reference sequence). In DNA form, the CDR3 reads TGTGCCAGCAGCCTGACAGGTAGCAATCAGCCCCAGCATTTT. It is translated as CASSLTGSNQPQHF.

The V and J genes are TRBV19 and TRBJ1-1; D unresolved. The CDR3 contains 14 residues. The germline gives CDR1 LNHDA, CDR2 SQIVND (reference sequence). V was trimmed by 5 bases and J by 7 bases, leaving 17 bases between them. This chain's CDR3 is CASSFGPRRSEAFF. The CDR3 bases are TGTGCCAGTAGTTTCGGGCCCCGGAGGAGTGAAGCTTTCTTT.

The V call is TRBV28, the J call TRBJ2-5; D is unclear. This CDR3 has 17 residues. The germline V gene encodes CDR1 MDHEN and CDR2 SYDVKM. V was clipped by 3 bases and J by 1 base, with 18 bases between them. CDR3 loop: CASSFPVGTNLQETQYF. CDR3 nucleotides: TGTGCCAGCAGTTTCCCCGTGGGCACCAACCTCCAAGAGACCCAGTACTTC.

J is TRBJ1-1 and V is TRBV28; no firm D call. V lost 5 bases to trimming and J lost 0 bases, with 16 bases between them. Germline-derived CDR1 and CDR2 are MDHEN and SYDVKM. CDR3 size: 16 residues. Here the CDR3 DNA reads TGTGCCAGCAGTGGGCGATCCGACGGAATGAACACTGAAGCTTTCTTT. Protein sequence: CASSGRSDGMNTEAFF.

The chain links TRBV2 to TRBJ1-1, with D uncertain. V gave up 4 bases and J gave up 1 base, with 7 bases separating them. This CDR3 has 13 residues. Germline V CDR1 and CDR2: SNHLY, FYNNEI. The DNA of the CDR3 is TGTGCCAGCAGTGTACAGTCGAACACTGAAGCTTTCTTT. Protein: CASSVQSNTEAFF. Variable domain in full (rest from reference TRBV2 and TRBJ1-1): EPEVTQTPSHQVTQMGQEVILRCVPISNHLYFYWYRQILGQKVEFLVSFYNNEISEKSEIFDDQFSVERPDGSNFTLKIRSTKLEDSAMYFCASSVQSNTEAFFGQGTRLTVV.

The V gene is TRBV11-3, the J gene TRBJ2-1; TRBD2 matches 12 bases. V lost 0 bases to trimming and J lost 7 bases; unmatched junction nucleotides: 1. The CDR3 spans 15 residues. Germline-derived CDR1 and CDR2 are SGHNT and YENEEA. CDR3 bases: TGTGCCAGCAGCTTAGATGGACTAGCGGGAAATGAGCAGTTCTTC. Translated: CASSLDGLAGNEQFF.

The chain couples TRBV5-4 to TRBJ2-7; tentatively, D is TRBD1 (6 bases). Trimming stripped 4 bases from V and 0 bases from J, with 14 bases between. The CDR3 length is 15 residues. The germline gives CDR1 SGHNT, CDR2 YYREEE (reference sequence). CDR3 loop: CASSNIGGVSYEQYF. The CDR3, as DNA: TGTGCCAGCAGCAATATTGGGGGCGTCTCCTACGAGCAGTACTTC.

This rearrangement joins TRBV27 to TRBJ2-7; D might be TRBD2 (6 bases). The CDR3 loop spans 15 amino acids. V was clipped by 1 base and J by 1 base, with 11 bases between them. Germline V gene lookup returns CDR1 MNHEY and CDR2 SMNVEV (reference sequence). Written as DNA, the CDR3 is TGTGCCAGCAGTTTATGGGACGGACTATCCTACGAGCAGTACTTC. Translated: CASSLWDGLSYEQYF.

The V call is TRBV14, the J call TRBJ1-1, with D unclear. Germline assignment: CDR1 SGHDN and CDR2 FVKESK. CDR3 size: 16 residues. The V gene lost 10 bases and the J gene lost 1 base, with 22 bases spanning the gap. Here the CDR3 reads CATSVYVGETNTEAFF. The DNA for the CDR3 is TGTGCCACCTCGGTGTATGTCGGGGAGACGAACACTGAAGCTTTCTTT.

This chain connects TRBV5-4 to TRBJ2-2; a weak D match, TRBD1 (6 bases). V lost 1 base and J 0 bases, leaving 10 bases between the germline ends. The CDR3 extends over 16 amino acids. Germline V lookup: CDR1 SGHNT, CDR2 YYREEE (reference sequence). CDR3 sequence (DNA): TGTGCCAGCAGCTTGTCGGCAGGGGCGAACACCGGGGAGCTGTTTTTT. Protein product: CASSLSAGANTGELFF. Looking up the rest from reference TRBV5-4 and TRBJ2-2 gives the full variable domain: ETGVTQSPTHLIKTRGQQVTLRCSSQSGHNTVSWYQQALGQGPQFIFQYYREEENGRGNFPPRFSGLQFPNYSSELNVNALELDDSALYLCASSLSAGANTGELFFGEGSRLTVL.

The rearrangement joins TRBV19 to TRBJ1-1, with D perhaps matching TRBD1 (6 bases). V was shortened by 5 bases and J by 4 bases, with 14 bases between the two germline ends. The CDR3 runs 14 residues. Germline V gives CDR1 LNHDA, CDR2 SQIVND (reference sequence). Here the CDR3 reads CASSRRGSGTEAFF. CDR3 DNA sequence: TGTGCCAGTAGTCGCAGGGGCTCGGGCACTGAAGCTTTCTTT.

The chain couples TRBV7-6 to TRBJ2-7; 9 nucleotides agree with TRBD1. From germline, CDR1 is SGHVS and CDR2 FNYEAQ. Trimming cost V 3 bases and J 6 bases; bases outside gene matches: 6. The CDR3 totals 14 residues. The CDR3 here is CASSFEGTGSEQYF. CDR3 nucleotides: TGTGCCAGCAGCTTTGAAGGGACAGGGTCCGAGCAGTACTTC. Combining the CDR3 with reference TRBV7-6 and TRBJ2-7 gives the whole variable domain GAGVSQSPRYKVTKRGQDVALRCDPISGHVSLYWYRQALGQGPEFLTYFNYEAQQDKSGLPNDRFSAERPEGSISTLTIQRTEQRDSAMYRCASSFEGTGSEQYFGPGTRLTVT.

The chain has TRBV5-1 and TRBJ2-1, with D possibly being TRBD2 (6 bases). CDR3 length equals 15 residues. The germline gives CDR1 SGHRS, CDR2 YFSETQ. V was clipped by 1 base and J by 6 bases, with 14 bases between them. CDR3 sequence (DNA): TGCGCCAGCAGCTTGACGGGGGTAAGGTCCAATGAGCAGTTCTTC. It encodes CASSLTGVRSNEQFF.